The present T cell receptor (beta chain) was sequenced within a study of T cell responses to AZD1222 COVID-19 vaccine. This CDR3 has 15 residues. Germline V gene lookup returns CDR1 LGHNA and CDR2 YSLEER. Trimming pared 4 bases from V and 0 bases from J, leaving 12 bases between. As for this clone: Its antigen is unidentified.

General study findings and limits: CD4 TCRs covered the whole spike, strongest at regions 160-218 and 743-854. Repertoires were collected only later (after the peak T cell response had occurred).

Clones were sequenced by immunoSEQ multiplex PCR, and TCRdb holds only the in-frame ones, with some missing. Of 85,000 to 90,000 clones listed, roughly 90% are singletons. The source is an adult who received the AZD1222 COVID-19 vaccine. The chain uses TRBV4-3 and TRBJ1-2; perhaps TRBD1 as D (5 bases). The sample here was peripheral blood, taken 28 days after the second AZD1222 dose. The CDR3 is CASSRVRVPNYGYTF. CDR3 sequence (DNA): TGCGCCAGCAGCCGGGTCAGGGTCCCTAACTATGGCTACACCTTC.